These 11 T cell receptor beta chains share one sample of origin, sequenced in a study of response to subunit inactivated influenza vaccine. Each CDR3 protein is one row after TCRdb ran MiXCR on the RT-PCR reads. This sample has 650,000 to 800,000 distinct CDR3 sequences, with about 14% found just once. Sequenced here: PBMCs from blood, sampled less than 15 days before vaccination. The receptors were sampled from a man in his fifties who received an inactivated influenza vaccine.

This clonotype was counted only a few times. V gene TRBV12-3 or TRBV12-4 combines with J gene TRBJ2-3; 10 bases match TRBD2. V gave up 2 bases and J gave up 5 bases; unmatched junction bases: 4. The CDR3 covers 15 residues. The CDR3 sequence: CASSLSGGAVDTQYF. CDR3 bases: TGTGCCAGCAGTTTAAGCGGGGGGGCCGTAGATACGCAGTATTTT.

The chain combines TRBV20-1 with TRBJ2-1; D call uncertain. The V end was cut by 3 bases, the J end by 8 bases, with 8 bases between. From germline, CDR1 is DFQATT and CDR2 SNEGSKA (reference sequence). The CDR3 spans 11 residues. As DNA, the CDR3 is TGCAGTGCTAGGGCAGACCATGAGCAGTTCTTC. This sequence encodes CSARADHEQFF.

This clonotype was seen a few times. This chain uses TRBV20-1 with TRBJ1-1, with unresolved D. V lost 1 base, J lost 5 bases, and 14 bases lay in between. The CDR3 sequence is 14 residues long. Germline V gene sequence: CDR1 DFQATT, CDR2 SNEGSKA (reference sequence). The CDR3 sequence is CSARVREGVTEAFF. The CDR3 DNA sequence: TGCAGTGCTAGAGTCCGGGAAGGAGTGACTGAAGCTTTCTTT.

The chain recombines TRBV4-2 with TRBJ2-1, with 13 positions matching TRBD2. The trim removed 0 bases at V and 7 bases at J, leaving 3 bases unmatched. In germline, CDR1 is LGHNA, CDR2 YNFKEQ. The CDR3 is made up of 16 amino acids. For the CDR3, the DNA is TGTGCCAGCAGCCAAGAGGGACTAGCGGGGAGAAATGAGCAGTTCTTC. Residues: CASSQEGLAGRNEQFF.

This clonotype came up a few times. The chain combines TRBV5-1 with TRBJ2-1; D could derive from TRBD1 or TRBD2 (9 bases each). Germline CDR1 reads SGHRS; CDR2 reads YFSETQ. Trimming took off 1 base at V and 7 bases at J, with 21 bases between the two ends. The CDR3 is 17 residues long. The CDR3 loop reads CASSLTPGQGLANEQFF. The CDR3 coding sequence is TGCGCCAGCAGCTTGACTCCGGGACAGGGACTAGCAAATGAGCAGTTCTTC.

This sequence joins TRBV7-9 and TRBJ2-1; TRBD2 aligns across 7 bases. The germline V gene has CDR1 SEHNR and CDR2 FQNEAQ (reference sequence). The J segment lost 14 bases and the V segment lost 4 bases, leaving 11 bases of the junction unmatched. CDR3 length: 13 amino acids. This chain's CDR3 is CASSSRLADSKFF. Here the CDR3 DNA reads TGTGCCAGCAGCTCGAGACTAGCAGATTCGAAGTTCTTC.

This clonotype has just a few counts. V and J are TRBV4-1 and TRBJ2-2; no clear D. V lost 4 bases, J lost 2 bases, and 8 bases lay in between. The CDR3 spans 14 residues. Germline values: CDR1 MGHRA, CDR2 YSYEKL. The CDR3: CASSPMGNTGELFF. In DNA, the CDR3 is TGCGCCAGCAGCCCTATGGGAAACACCGGGGAGCTGTTTTTT.

This rearrangement joins TRBV6-5 to TRBJ1-1; weak D call: TRBD1 (5 bases). Trimming shortened V by 4 bases and J by 4 bases, and 16 bases separated the two germline ends. The CDR3 runs to 15 residues. Germline values: CDR1 MNHEY, CDR2 SVGAGI. The CDR3 sequence: CASSSPREGTTEAFF. In DNA form, the CDR3 reads TGTGCCAGCAGTTCCCCCCGAGAGGGGACCACTGAAGCTTTCTTT.

This clonotype showed up just a few times. The J gene is TRBJ2-7, the V gene TRBV5-1; TRBD1 aligns across 12 bases. This CDR3 is 14 amino acids long. After removal of 7 bases from V and 4 bases from J, the junction contained 6 bases not matched to a gene. Germline CDR1 reads SGHRS; CDR2 reads YFSETQ. The CDR3 DNA is TGCGCCAGCGCGGCGGGACAGGGGGCATACGAGCAGTACTTC. Encoded protein: CASAAGQGAYEQYF.

In this sample, this clonotype turned up many times. This chain joins TRBV12-3 or TRBV12-4 and TRBJ1-3; a weak D match, TRBD1 (6 bases). The germline V and J ends were trimmed by 6 bases and 0 bases, with 9 bases remaining between them. This CDR3 contains 14 residues. The CDR3 DNA sequence: TGTGCCAGCAGGGACAGCGCCTCTGGAAACACCATATATTTT. Encoded protein: CASRDSASGNTIYF.

The rearrangement uses TRBV20-1 and TRBJ1-2; D remains unclear. Deletions cut 6 bases from V and 5 bases from J, with 13 bases between. CDR1 is DFQATT, CDR2 SNEGSKA, per germline (reference sequence). The CDR3 runs 12 residues. The CDR3 DNA is TGCAGTGCCATGACACCCACTTATGGCTACACCTTC. Its protein product is CSAMTPTYGYTF.